One and the same sample provided the 13 T cell receptor beta chains below, sequenced in a study of cytomegalovirus exposure and HLA in healthy donors. PCR amplification relied on 60 Vbeta primers (plus 13 Jbeta primers). The data were produced by immunoSEQ multiplex PCR, yet TCRdb's version contains in-frame clones alone and is incomplete. Its listing shows under 85,000 clones. Sequenced sample: PBMCs. These TCRs come from a boy aged 5 to 17 in good health and CMV-seronegative.

This chain connects TRBV30 to TRBJ2-5, with a weak D call TRBD2 (7 bases). V was trimmed by 8 bases and J by 4 bases, leaving 20 bases between them. CDR1 and CDR2 (germline): GTSNPN, SVGIG (reference sequence). This CDR3 has 14 residues. CDR3 DNA sequence: TGTGCCGGGGGGGCAGGGACGAGGGGAGAGACCCAGTACTTC. Residues: CAGGAGTRGETQYF.

The V call is TRBV30, the J call TRBJ1-1; D is perhaps TRBD1 (6 bases). Trimming removed 3 bases at V and 4 bases at J, with 15 bases between. Germline V lookup: CDR1 GTSNPN, CDR2 SVGIG (reference sequence). The CDR3 is made up of 14 amino acids. The DNA for the CDR3 is TGTGCCTGGAGCCGAAAGGGGGAGGGCACTGAAGCTTTCTTT. Its protein is CAWSRKGEGTEAFF.

This rearrangement joins TRBV30 to TRBJ1-1; D unclear. Germline CDR1 GTSNPN, CDR2 SVGIG (reference sequence). With 3 bases removed from V and 4 bases from J, the gap between germline ends came to 9 bases. This CDR3 has 12 amino acids. The CDR3 nucleotides read TGTGCCTGGAGAGCTTCAGGCACTGAAGCTTTCTTT. Protein sequence: CAWRASGTEAFF. The whole variable domain, filled in from reference TRBV30 and TRBJ1-1, reads SQTIHQWPATLVQPVGSPLSLECTVEGTSNPNLYWYRQAAGRGLQLLFYSVGIGQISSEVPQNLSASRPQDRQFILSSKKLLLSDSGFYLCAWRASGTEAFFGQGTRLTVV.

The CDR3 reads CASSLADGGFGDTQYF. CDR3 DNA: TGCGCCAGCAGCTTGGCTGACGGGGGTTTTGGGGATACGCAGTATTTT. The chain links TRBV5-1 to TRBJ2-3; the D gene is possibly TRBD2 (6 bases). Germline lookup yields CDR1 SGHRS and CDR2 YFSETQ. V was clipped by 0 bases and J by 6 bases, with 17 bases between them. This CDR3 has 16 amino acids.

V gene TRBV2 combines with J gene TRBJ1-1; 9 nucleotides align to TRBD1. Germline loops: CDR1 SNHLY, CDR2 FYNNEI. The CDR3 has 20 amino acids. The trim removed 9 bases at V and 0 bases at J, leaving 23 bases unmatched. CDR3 coding DNA: TGTGCCAGACAACACAGGGGGCGTCAGGGTAGGGTAGCCATGAACACTGAAGCTTTCTTT. It encodes CARQHRGRQGRVAMNTEAFF.

The gene calls are TRBV4-3 and TRBJ1-2; possibly TRBD1 for D (5 bases). V gave up 2 bases and J gave up 7 bases, with 20 bases separating them. Germline V gene lookup returns CDR1 LGHNA and CDR2 YSLEER. This CDR3 is 16 amino acids long. This chain's CDR3 is CASSQPTGGGMGGYTF. The CDR3 bases are TGCGCCAGCAGCCAACCCACAGGCGGGGGTATGGGTGGCTACACCTTC.

The J gene is TRBJ1-1, the V gene TRBV19; possibly TRBD1 for D (6 bases). The CDR3 sequence is 15 residues long. Germline CDR1 is LNHDA and CDR2 is SQIVND (reference sequence). V was shortened by 7 bases and J by 0 bases, with 15 bases between the two germline ends. Written as DNA, the CDR3 is TGTGCCAGTACCAGGAACAGGGCGATGAACACTGAAGCTTTCTTT. Translated, it gives CASTRNRAMNTEAFF.

V gene TRBV6-6 combines with J gene TRBJ2-7, with unresolved D. Germline CDR1 reads MNHNY; CDR2 reads SVGAGI (reference sequence). Trimming shortened V by 5 bases and J by 5 bases, and 13 bases separated the two germline ends. The length of the CDR3 is 13 residues. CDR3 sequence: CASSLELFHEQYF. In nucleotides, the CDR3 is TGTGCCAGCAGTCTGGAGCTTTTCCACGAGCAGTACTTC.

This chain joins TRBV11-1 and TRBJ2-1, with 11 bases that match TRBD2. V was pared by 0 bases and J by 8 bases, with 3 bases of the junction left unmatched. Looked up from germline, CDR1 is SGHAT and CDR2 is FQDESV (reference sequence). The CDR3 covers 15 residues. The CDR3 spells CASSLASGRADEQFF. Written as DNA, the CDR3 is TGTGCCAGCAGCTTAGCTAGCGGGAGGGCGGATGAGCAGTTCTTC.

The chain combines TRBV9 with TRBJ2-1; D gene ambiguous. CDR3 size: 15 residues. Germline V gene sequence: CDR1 SGDLS, CDR2 YYNGEE. The ends were cut back, 0 bases at V and 0 bases at J, with 7 bases in the middle. CDR3 protein: CASSVDSSSYNEQFF. The DNA of the CDR3 is TGTGCCAGCAGCGTAGATTCTAGCTCCTACAATGAGCAGTTCTTC.

This sequence joins TRBV29-1 and TRBJ1-3; no definite D call. Looked up from germline, CDR1 is SQVTM and CDR2 is ANQGSEA. This CDR3 is 13 amino acids long. Trimming stripped 4 bases from V and 0 bases from J, with 7 bases between. In DNA form, the CDR3 reads TGCAGCGTTGTCCGGTCCTCTGGAAACACCATATATTTT. Residues: CSVVRSSGNTIYF.

This chain links TRBV30 with TRBJ1-2; 8 bases are a match to TRBD1. The junction had 10 bases not matched to a gene; V was cut back by 5 bases and J by 5 bases. CDR1 GTSNPN and CDR2 SVGIG come from the germline V gene (reference sequence). The CDR3 covers 14 residues. CDR3 region: CAWAGQGEAYGYTF. The CDR3, as DNA: TGTGCCTGGGCAGGACAGGGAGAGGCTTATGGCTACACCTTC.

The V and J genes are TRBV9 and TRBJ2-1; the match to TRBD2 covers 11 bases. This CDR3 contains 16 residues. The V and J ends lost 3 bases and 4 bases, in that order; junction bases with no gene match: 6. CDR1 SGDLS and CDR2 YYNGEE come from the germline V gene. CDR3 sequence: CASSAPGTSGYNEQFF. The DNA for the CDR3 is TGTGCCAGCAGCGCCCCCGGGACTAGCGGATACAATGAGCAGTTCTTC.